This T cell receptor (beta chain) came from a study of T cell responses to AZD1222 COVID-19 vaccine. This clone was detected once. The method was immunoSEQ multiplex PCR; TCRdb's version includes in-frame clones alone and lacks a portion of them. The sample has 95,000 to 150,000 clones; about 92% are singletons. Germline CDR1 is MNHEY and CDR2 is SVGEGT. V lost 3 bases, J lost 0 bases, and 19 bases lay in between. CDR3 size: 18 residues. The clonotype comes from an adult in good health. The chain carries TRBV6-2 or TRBV6-3 and TRBJ2-3, with D perhaps TRBD2 (6 bases). Sequenced here: peripheral blood, sampled on day 0 of AZD1222 vaccination. The DNA for the CDR3 is TGTGCCAGCAGTTATGACCAGCGGGTCGTTACTAGCACAGATACGCAGTATTTT. Translation gives CASSYDQRVVTSTDTQYF.